This T cell receptor beta chain was sequenced during a study of Ad26.COV2.S vaccination and SARS-CoV-2 variants. The study's findings and limits: Placebo recipients and vaccine recipients were similar in non-spike TCR breadth.

TCRdb's table, derived via immunoSEQ multiplex PCR, lists solely in-frame clones and lacks some. The sample holds 350,000 to 500,000 clones; 90% are singletons and the top ten take about 4.4%. With respect to this clone: Antigen: not known.

The treatment denotes: about 20 received Ad26.COV2.S at low or high dose, single or two shots; 5 received placebo; per-sample allocation not given. The samples were gathered on day 63 after the first injection of vaccine or placebo. The CDR3 is made up of 16 amino acids. CDR1 and CDR2 (germline): SGHVS, FQNEAQ. V dropped 3 bases and J dropped 2; count of bases not matched to a gene: 6. J is TRBJ2-7 and V is TRBV7-8; 11 positions agree with TRBD2. The source material was peripheral blood, sampled in a trial of Ad26.COV2.S vaccine versus placebo. This TCR derives from a person aged 18-65 years who received the Ad26.COV2.S COVID-19 vaccine or a placebo. This chain's CDR3 is CASSFTAGLAAYEQYF. CDR3 nucleotides: TGTGCCAGCAGCTTTACGGCGGGACTAGCGGCCTACGAGCAGTACTTC.